This entry concerns a single T cell receptor (beta chain). This entry is derived from a study of blood T cell repertoires in COVID-19. Study in general: COVID-19 samples collected from the United States, Italy and Spain covered acute and convalescent phases.

The CDR3 has 18 residues. Generated by immunoSEQ multiplex PCR, the TCRdb table keeps only in-frame clones and is missing some. The data show around 230,000 clones, with 80% to 90% seen just once and 2% to 3% held by the top ten. V is TRBV21-1 and J is TRBJ1-1; TRBD1 reflects the table's D call only, with no check against the DNA. TRBV21-1 is a pseudogene. The sequence came from a woman in her thirties or forties with active or convalescent COVID-19. Sequencing input: peripheral blood. The CDR3 region is CASSKALRNQGFVLKAFF. The CDR3 nucleotides read TGTGCCAGCAGCAAAGCTCTCCGGAATCAGGGGTTTGTTTTGAAAGCTTTCTTT.